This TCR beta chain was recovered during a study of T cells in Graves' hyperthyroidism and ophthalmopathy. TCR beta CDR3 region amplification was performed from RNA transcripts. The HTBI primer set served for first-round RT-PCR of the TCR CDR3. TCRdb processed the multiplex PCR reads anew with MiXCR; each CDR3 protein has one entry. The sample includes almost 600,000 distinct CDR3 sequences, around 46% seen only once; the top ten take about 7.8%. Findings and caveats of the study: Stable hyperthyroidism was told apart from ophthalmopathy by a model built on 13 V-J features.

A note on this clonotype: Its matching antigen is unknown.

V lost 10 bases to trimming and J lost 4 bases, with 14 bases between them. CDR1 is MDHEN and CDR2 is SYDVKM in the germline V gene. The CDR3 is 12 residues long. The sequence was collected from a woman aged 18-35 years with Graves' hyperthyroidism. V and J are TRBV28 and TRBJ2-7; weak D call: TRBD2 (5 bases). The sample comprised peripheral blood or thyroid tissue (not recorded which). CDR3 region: CATKTIPYEQYF. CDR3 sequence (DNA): TGTGCCACCAAGACTATCCCTTACGAGCAGTACTTC.